The clone carrying this T cell receptor beta chain was found once. The data originate from a study of shared clonotypes between healthy human individuals. Overall study context: Donors consisted of two women and a few men between 18 and 49.

Sequenced by immunoSEQ multiplex PCR; TCRdb stores in-frame clones only, minus some. The sample shows roughly 500,000 clones, less than 85% of them seen only once. The CDR3 is made up of 12 amino acids. Trimming cost V 6 bases and J 4 bases; bases outside gene matches: 3. The germline V gene encodes CDR1 MNHEY and CDR2 SVGAGI. The sample taken for sequencing was PBMCs. This clonotype was sampled from a woman in her 40s in good health. Some clones in this sample may be carry-over from other donors' samples. The chain employs TRBV6-5 and TRBJ2-7; 7 positions agree with TRBD1. The DNA of the CDR3 is TGTGCCAGCAGCCGGACAGGATACGAGCAGTACTTC. Translation gives CASSRTGYEQYF.